The sequence of this T cell receptor (beta chain) was determined in a study of blood T cell repertoires in COVID-19. At the level of the study: There were acute and convalescent COVID-19 samples, and they came from the United States, Italy and Spain. T cells, B-cell-depleted T cells, or PBMCs provided the cDNA or gDNA that served as material.

In the authors' workflow: Reference gene primers were amplified, and this amplification served to estimate nucleated cell counts. Profiled with immunoSEQ multiplex PCR; TCRdb holds only in-frame clones, not every one. From that table come the V and J calls and clone size; the DNA was used to work out D and trimming. The data show 200,000 to 250,000 clones, nearly 90% seen once. CDR1 and CDR2 (germline): MNHNY, SVGAGI (reference sequence). V lost 3 bases and J lost 6, with 12 bases in between. The CDR3 is made up of 14 amino acids. The TCR comes from a woman aged 18-30 years who had recovered from COVID-19. This chain links TRBV6-6 with TRBJ1-5, with D perhaps matching TRBD1 (6 bases). Material: peripheral blood. Written as DNA, the CDR3 is TGTGCCAGCAGTTATTCAGGGGATGGTCAGCCCCAGCATTTT. Translation: CASSYSGDGQPQHF.